This T cell receptor (beta chain) was sequenced during a study of T-cell memory formation after mild COVID-19. Whole-study results and caveats: Clones contracting across day 15 to 85 had a balanced CD4/CD8 profile; later expanding clones leaned CD4+. The main location of contracting CD4+ clones was CM and EM, and that of contracting CD8+ clones was EMRA.

As for this clonotype: The antigen is not known.

TCRdb passed the 5' RACE reads through MiXCR, listing each CDR3 protein once. Of some 100,000 distinct CDR3 sequences listed, 11% were seen once; the top ten hold about 40%. The CDR3 covers 18 residues. V lost 1 base, J lost 4 bases, and 11 bases stayed unmatched. Germline V gives CDR1 MGHRA, CDR2 YSYEKL. The chain joins TRBV4-1 to TRBJ2-2; 8 nucleotides match TRBD2. Sequenced: PBMCs or a T cell subset sorted from them (not recorded which). This clonotype was obtained from a man aged 18-30 years who had mild COVID-19 (a few samples of this study predate the infection). Cell type and time point are not known. The CDR3 protein is CASSQVPSGAGGTGELFF. Written as DNA, the CDR3 is TGCGCCAGCAGCCAAGTCCCCTCAGGGGCGGGGGGCACCGGGGAGCTGTTTTTT.